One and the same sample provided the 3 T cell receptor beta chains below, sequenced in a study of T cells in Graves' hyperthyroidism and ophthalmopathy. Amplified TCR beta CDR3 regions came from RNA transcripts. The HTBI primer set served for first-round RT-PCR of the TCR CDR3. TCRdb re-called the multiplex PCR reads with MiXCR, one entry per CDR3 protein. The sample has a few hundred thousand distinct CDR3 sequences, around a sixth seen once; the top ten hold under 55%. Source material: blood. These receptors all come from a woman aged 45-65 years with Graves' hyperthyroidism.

The CDR3: CASRDPLAGGNTGELFF. CDR3 nucleotides: TGCGCCAGCAGAGACCCCTTAGCGGGAGGGAACACCGGGGAGCTGTTTTTT. V gene TRBV5-1 combines with J gene TRBJ2-2; 10 bases are shared with TRBD2. The germline V gene has CDR1 SGHRS and CDR2 YFSETQ. This CDR3 contains 17 residues. Trimming cost V 5 bases and J 1 base; bases outside gene matches: 8.

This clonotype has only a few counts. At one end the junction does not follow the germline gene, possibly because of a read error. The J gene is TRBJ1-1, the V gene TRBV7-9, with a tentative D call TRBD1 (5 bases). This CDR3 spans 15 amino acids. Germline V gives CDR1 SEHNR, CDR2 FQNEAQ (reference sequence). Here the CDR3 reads CASSLFGQMNTEASF. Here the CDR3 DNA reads TGTGCCAGCAGCCTATTCGGACAAATGAACACTGAAGCTTCCTTT.

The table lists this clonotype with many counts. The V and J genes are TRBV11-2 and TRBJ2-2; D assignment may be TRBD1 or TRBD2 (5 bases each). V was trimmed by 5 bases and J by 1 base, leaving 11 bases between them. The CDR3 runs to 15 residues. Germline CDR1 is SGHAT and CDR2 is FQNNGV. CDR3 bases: TGTGCCAGCAGCACGGGGACGGTGAACACCGGGGAGCTGTTTTTT. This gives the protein CASSTGTVNTGELFF. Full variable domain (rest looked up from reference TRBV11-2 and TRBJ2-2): EAGVAQSPRYKIIEKRQSVAFWCNPISGHATLYWYQQILGQGPKLLIQFQNNGVVDDSQLPKDRFSAERLKGVDSTLKIQPAKLEDSAVYLCASSTGTVNTGELFFGEGSRLTVL.